The entry below gives a single TCR beta chain sequence along with its context. Sequenced by immunoSEQ multiplex PCR; TCRdb stores in-frame clones only, minus some. The sample consists of 200,000 to 300,000 clones, about 87% of them appearing once. The data are from a study of blood T cell repertoires in COVID-19. Deletions cut 0 bases from V and 6 bases from J, with 6 bases between. The CDR3 has 13 amino acids. CDR1 is SSHAT, CDR2 FNYEAQ, per germline (reference sequence). The sequence derives from a woman aged 55-70 years with COVID-19, enrolled during active disease. What was sequenced was peripheral blood. V and J are TRBV7-7 and TRBJ2-1; possible D gene TRBD1, 6 bases. The CDR3 nucleotides are TGTGCCAGCAGCTTAGCAGGGGGCAATGAGCAGTTCTTC. Amino acids: CASSLAGGNEQFF.